Shown below are 23 T cell receptor beta chains from a single sample sequenced in a study of T cell changes during pregnancy in multiple sclerosis. Assay used: immunoSEQ multiplex PCR; TCRdb lists only in-frame clones, some missing. The table lists around 50,000 clones, 90% to 95% of them singletons. The source material was CD8+ T cells from peripheral blood mononuclear cells, sampled in the first trimester of pregnancy. The receptor source for this set is a female donor with multiple sclerosis, enrolled in a pregnancy study.

This chain uses TRBV9 with TRBJ2-5; D perhaps matches TRBD1 (7 bases). The CDR3 has 18 residues. Germline CDR1 is SGDLS and CDR2 is YYNGEE. The germline V and J ends were trimmed by 4 bases and 7 bases, with 29 bases remaining between them. The CDR3 here is CASSRTGADAGPFGTQYF. DNA for the CDR3: TGTGCCAGCAGCCGCACAGGGGCCGATGCGGGGCCTTTTGGGACCCAGTACTTC.

J is TRBJ2-2 and V is TRBV19; D unresolved. The length of the CDR3 is 12 residues. Per germline, CDR1 LNHDA and CDR2 SQIVND (reference sequence). Trimming took 4 bases from V and 5 from J, leaving 5 bases between them. In DNA, the CDR3 is TGTGCCAGTAGTACGACAACCGGGGAGCTGTTTTTT. It specifies CASSTTTGELFF.

The V call is TRBV27, the J call TRBJ2-2; maybe TRBD2 (6 bases). Germline V gene data show CDR1 as MNHEY and CDR2 as SMNVEV (reference sequence). Trimming removed 5 bases from V and 2 bases from J, with 12 bases in between. The CDR3 has 15 residues. This chain's CDR3 is CASSIGTHNTGELFF. The CDR3 coding sequence is TGTGCCAGCAGTATCGGGACTCATAACACCGGGGAGCTGTTTTTT.

The chain uses TRBV27 and TRBJ1-1; D remains unclear. Between the trimmed V and J ends, which lost 1 base and 0 bases, there was a span of 3 bases. CDR1 MNHEY and CDR2 SMNVEV come from the germline V gene (reference sequence). The CDR3 loop spans 13 amino acids. In nucleotides, the CDR3 is TGTGCCAGCAGTTTATTCATGAACACTGAAGCTTTCTTT. As protein: CASSLFMNTEAFF.

In its sample, this clone is medium-sized. V is TRBV14 and J is TRBJ1-2; possible D gene TRBD1, 5 bases. This CDR3 contains 13 residues. Trimming shortened V by 2 bases and J by 6 bases, and 10 bases separated the two germline ends. CDR1 SGHDN and CDR2 FVKESK come from the germline V gene. The CDR3 here is CASSQLQANGYTF. DNA of the CDR3: TGTGCCAGCAGCCAATTACAGGCAAATGGCTACACCTTC.

This clone has a single count. The genes are TRBV7-9 and TRBJ2-7, with TRBD1 matching over 7 bases. With V trimmed by 4 bases and J by 3 bases, 9 bases remained unmatched. Germline V CDR1 and CDR2: SEHNR, FQNEAQ (reference sequence). This CDR3 comprises 15 residues. The CDR3: CASSYATGTVYEQYF. The DNA for the CDR3 is TGTGCCAGCAGCTATGCCACCGGGACAGTCTACGAGCAGTACTTC. Looking up the rest from reference TRBV7-9 and TRBJ2-7 gives the full variable domain: DTGVSQNPRHKITKRGQNVTFRCDPISEHNRLYWYRQTLGQGPEFLTYFQNEAQLEKSRLLSDRFSAERPKGSFSTLEIQRTEQGDSAMYLCASSYATGTVYEQYFGPGTRLTVT.

The chain recombines TRBV2 with TRBJ1-4, with D perhaps matching TRBD1 (5 bases). The germline V gene has CDR1 SNHLY and CDR2 FYNNEI. CDR3 length: 16 residues. V lost 1 base and J lost 7, with 16 bases in between. The DNA for the CDR3 is TGTGCCAGCAGTGAAGTCATGGCAGGGCTCGGTGAAAAACTGTTTTTT. Its protein is CASSEVMAGLGEKLFF.

The V call is TRBV29-1, the J call TRBJ2-1; 11 positions match TRBD2. CDR3 length: 15 amino acids. Germline assignment: CDR1 SQVTM and CDR2 ANQGSEA. The trim removed 5 bases at V and 1 base at J, leaving 4 bases unmatched. The CDR3 is CSVTGTSGSYNEQFF. In DNA form, the CDR3 reads TGCAGCGTTACCGGGACTAGCGGTTCCTACAATGAGCAGTTCTTC.

Only one count was recorded for this clone. This rearrangement joins TRBV5-4 to TRBJ2-2; D gene uncertain. Germline loops: CDR1 SGHNT, CDR2 YYREEE (reference sequence). V lost 4 bases, J lost 6 bases, and 7 bases lay in between. This CDR3 is built from 12 residues. The CDR3 nucleotides are TGTGCCAGCAGCCCTAATTCCGGGGAGCTGTTTTTT. Its translation is CASSPNSGELFF.

The chain joins TRBV27 to TRBJ1-2, with no clear D. This CDR3 contains 13 residues. Germline V gene sequence: CDR1 MNHEY, CDR2 SMNVEV (reference sequence). Trimming shortened V by 0 bases and J by 4 bases, and 6 bases separated the two germline ends. The CDR3 is CASSLSTSYGYTF. Here the CDR3 DNA reads TGTGCCAGCAGTTTATCGACATCCTATGGCTACACCTTC.

The genes are TRBV5-4 and TRBJ2-5; 11 bases match TRBD2. CDR3 length: 15 residues. In germline, CDR1 is SGHNT, CDR2 YYREEE (reference sequence). Trimming cost V 4 bases and J 5 bases; bases outside gene matches: 7. In DNA form, the CDR3 reads TGTGCCAGCAGCGGTAGCGGGGGGGCCCGGGAGACCCAGTACTTC. This gives the protein CASSGSGGARETQYF.

The chain links TRBV4-3 to TRBJ1-2; a possible D gene is TRBD1 (6 bases). Trimming stripped 0 bases from V and 3 bases from J, with 14 bases between. The CDR3 totals 16 residues. CDR1 is LGHNA and CDR2 is YSLEER in the germline V gene. In nucleotides, the CDR3 is TGCGCCAGCAGCCAAGATCGTGGCAGGGGATACTATGGCTACACCTTC. Protein: CASSQDRGRGYYGYTF.

The V call is TRBV4-1, the J call TRBJ2-7, with D maybe TRBD1 (6 bases). The germline V gene has CDR1 MGHRA and CDR2 YSYEKL. Trimming stripped 1 base from V and 6 bases from J, with 19 bases between. CDR3 length: 16 amino acids. The CDR3 DNA sequence: TGCGCCAGCAGCCAAGTGTCGAACAGGGAGTTATCCGAGCAGTACTTC. Amino acids: CASSQVSNRELSEQYF.

V usage is TRBV7-9 and J usage is TRBJ2-5; 7 positions agree with TRBD2. V trimming: 4 bases; J trimming: 2 bases; junction bases outside the gene matches: 4. CDR1 and CDR2 from the germline V gene are SEHNR and FQNEAQ (reference sequence). The CDR3 length is 14 residues. The CDR3, as DNA: TGTGCCAGCAGCTCGCAGCGGGAACAAGAGACCCAGTACTTC. Its protein is CASSSQREQETQYF.

The rearrangement uses TRBV16 and TRBJ2-7; tentative D call: TRBD2 (5 bases). Germline loops: CDR1 KGHSY, CDR2 FQNENV. CDR3 length equals 12 residues. The V and J ends lost 4 bases and 7 bases respectively, with 11 bases between them. In nucleotides, the CDR3 is TGTGCCAGCAGCCCCCAGCGGCATGAGCAGTACTTC. Amino acid sequence: CASSPQRHEQYF.

This rearrangement joins TRBV27 to TRBJ2-3, with 12 bases identical to TRBD2. The ends lost 7 bases at V and 6 bases at J; junction bases unmatched: 23. The CDR3 has 20 amino acids. Germline V gives CDR1 MNHEY, CDR2 SMNVEV (reference sequence). CDR3 protein: CASTPYPRLAGERGDDTQYF. The CDR3 nucleotides read TGTGCCAGCACCCCTTACCCCAGACTAGCGGGAGAGAGAGGCGACGATACGCAGTATTTT.

This sequence joins TRBV19 and TRBJ1-2; a weak D match, TRBD1 (6 bases). CDR3 length equals 15 residues. The V end was cut by 8 bases, the J end by 9 bases, with 25 bases between. From germline, CDR1 is LNHDA and CDR2 SQIVND (reference sequence). The chain's CDR3 is CASAAFGTPLECYTF. For the CDR3, the DNA is TGTGCCAGTGCCGCGTTTGGGACACCTTTGGAGTGCTACACCTTC. The full variable domain, its missing parts supplied by reference TRBV19 and TRBJ1-2, is DGGITQSPKYLFRKEGQNVTLSCEQNLNHDAMYWYRQDPGQGLRLIYYSQIVNDFQKGDIAEGYSVSREKKESFPLTVTSAQKNPTAFYLCASAAFGTPLECYTFGSGTRLTVV.

The chain has TRBV9 and TRBJ2-3; 12 nucleotides line up with TRBD2. Germline loops: CDR1 SGDLS, CDR2 YYNGEE. V gave up 4 bases and J gave up 2 bases; unmatched junction bases: 8. This CDR3 region has 17 residues. For the CDR3, the DNA is TGTGCCAGCAGCCCGACTAGCGGGGGTTGGGACACAGATACGCAGTATTTT. This translates into CASSPTSGGWDTDTQYF.

The chain has TRBV4-1 and TRBJ1-1; 7 nucleotides align to TRBD1. V dropped 4 bases and J dropped 8; count of bases not matched to a gene: 4. Germline V CDR1 and CDR2: MGHRA, YSYEKL. The CDR3 contains 12 residues. The CDR3 coding sequence is TGCGCCAGCAGCCCCCCGGACAGGGAAGCTTTCTTT. Its protein product is CASSPPDREAFF.

The chain recombines TRBV19 with TRBJ2-7; 12 nucleotides line up with TRBD2. The germline V gene encodes CDR1 LNHDA and CDR2 SQIVND (reference sequence). The CDR3 contains 18 residues. Germline trimming cut 0 bases from V and 6 bases from J; bases unmatched to any gene: 12. The CDR3 loop reads CASSIDLGLTSGSSEQYF. In nucleotides, the CDR3 is TGTGCCAGTAGTATAGATCTCGGATTGACTAGCGGGAGCTCCGAGCAGTACTTC. Looking up the rest from reference TRBV19 and TRBJ2-7 gives the full variable domain: DGGITQSPKYLFRKEGQNVTLSCEQNLNHDAMYWYRQDPGQGLRLIYYSQIVNDFQKGDIAEGYSVSREKKESFPLTVTSAQKNPTAFYLCASSIDLGLTSGSSEQYFGPGTRLTVT.

This sequence joins TRBV7-9 and TRBJ1-1; D is possibly TRBD1 (6 bases). This CDR3 has 13 residues. Germline assignment: CDR1 SEHNR and CDR2 FQNEAQ (reference sequence). V dropped 5 bases and J dropped 3 bases, with 10 bases sitting between them. The DNA of the CDR3 is TGTGCCAGCAGCCATGCAGGGGACACTGAAGCTTTCTTT. Encoded protein: CASSHAGDTEAFF.

This chain connects TRBV9 to TRBJ2-5; 14 positions match TRBD2. Trimming at V came to 4 bases and at J to 3 bases, leaving 8 bases not matched to a gene. In germline, CDR1 is SGDLS, CDR2 YYNGEE. CDR3 length: 17 residues. The CDR3 loop reads CASSNPGLAGVEETQYF. For the CDR3, the DNA is TGTGCCAGCAGCAACCCGGGACTAGCGGGAGTTGAAGAGACCCAGTACTTC.

V usage is TRBV13 and J usage is TRBJ2-1; possible D gene TRBD2, 5 bases. This CDR3 contains 16 residues. Trimming removed 2 bases from V and 7 bases from J, with 18 bases in between. The germline gives CDR1 PRHDT, CDR2 FYEKMQ (reference sequence). The CDR3 protein is CASSLSLANVHNEQFF. In nucleotides, the CDR3 is TGTGCCAGCAGCTTATCGCTAGCAAACGTACATAATGAGCAGTTCTTC. Based on the CDR3 plus reference TRBV13 and TRBJ2-1, the full variable domain is AAGVIQSPRHLIKEKRETATLKCYPIPRHDTVYWYQQGPGQDPQFLISFYEKMQSDKGSIPDRFSAQQFSDYHSELNMSSLELGDSALYFCASSLSLANVHNEQFFGPGTRLTVL.